Listed below are T cell receptor beta chains from one sample, sequenced in a study of response to subunit inactivated influenza vaccine. In TCRdb, the RT-PCR reads were re-called with MiXCR into one record per CDR3 protein. The sample lists 710,000 or so distinct CDR3 sequences; 15% to 17% were seen once. The sample consisted of PBMCs from blood, taken about 11 days after vaccination. All receptors come from a man aged 45 to 65 who received an inactivated influenza vaccine. Each CDR3 is given without its conserved first and last residue. Each record gives: V gene, J gene, CDR3 protein.

V gene: TRBV24-1; J gene: TRBJ1-6; CDR3 protein: ATSEGGSPLH
V gene: TRBV6-1; J gene: TRBJ1-6; CDR3 protein: ASRRGGQPYSPLH
V gene: TRBV7-2; J gene: TRBJ2-1; CDR3 protein: ASSFARLAGGKTNEQF
V gene: TRBV12-3/TRBV12-4; J gene: TRBJ2-3; CDR3 protein: ASSLEWQGTDTQY
V gene: TRBV15; J gene: TRBJ2-1; CDR3 protein: ATSRARGLALNEQF
V gene: TRBV4-2; J gene: TRBJ2-1; CDR3 protein: ASSQEDGGRSYNEQF
V gene: TRBV6-2/TRBV6-3; J gene: TRBJ1-6; CDR3 protein: ASSNLVALH
V gene: TRBV29-1; J gene: TRBJ2-1; CDR3 protein: SVEVVSGSPEFQNEQF
V gene: TRBV12-3/TRBV12-4; J gene: TRBJ2-3; CDR3 protein: ASAGRDTDTQY
V gene: TRBV9; J gene: TRBJ2-3; CDR3 protein: ASSVGTVSTDTQY
V gene: TRBV28; J gene: TRBJ2-2; CDR3 protein: ASSSSGGAVTGELF
V gene: TRBV4-3; J gene: TRBJ1-2; CDR3 protein: ASSQDKQGGYGYT
V gene: TRBV20-1; J gene: TRBJ1-1; CDR3 protein: SAKRGLNTEAF
V gene: TRBV27; J gene: TRBJ2-7; CDR3 protein: ASSYRQGGYYEQY
V gene: TRBV5-1; J gene: TRBJ2-1; CDR3 protein: ASSYRLTGTEGGNEQF
V gene: TRBV5-1; J gene: TRBJ2-2; CDR3 protein: ASSPTTLPPTGELF
V gene: TRBV20-1; J gene: TRBJ2-1; CDR3 protein: SARDVFGSTTYNEQF
V gene: TRBV4-3; J gene: TRBJ1-2; CDR3 protein: ASSQDAGSGGYT
V gene: TRBV5-1; J gene: TRBJ2-7; CDR3 protein: ASSLGGLAGWTEQY
V gene: TRBV6-5; J gene: TRBJ2-7; CDR3 protein: ASSNPGTGVYEQY
V gene: TRBV10-3; J gene: TRBJ2-5; CDR3 protein: AISESGARETQY
V gene: TRBV19; J gene: TRBJ1-1; CDR3 protein: ASSVTRVNTEAF
V gene: TRBV29-1; J gene: TRBJ2-1; CDR3 protein: SVGTGTSGYNEQF
V gene: TRBV7-2; J gene: TRBJ2-7; CDR3 protein: ASSLVGGGPGYEQY